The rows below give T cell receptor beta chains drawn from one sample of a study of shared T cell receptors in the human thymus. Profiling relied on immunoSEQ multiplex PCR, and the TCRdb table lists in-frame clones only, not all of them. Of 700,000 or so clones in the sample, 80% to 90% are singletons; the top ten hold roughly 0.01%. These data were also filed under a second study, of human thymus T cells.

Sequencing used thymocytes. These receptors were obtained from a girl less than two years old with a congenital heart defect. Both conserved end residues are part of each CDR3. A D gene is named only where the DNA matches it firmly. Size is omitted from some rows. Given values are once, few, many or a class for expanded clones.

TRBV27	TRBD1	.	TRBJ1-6	CASSFATGGSYNSPLHF	TGTGCCAGCAGTTTCGCAACAGGGGGCTCCTATAATTCACCCCTCCACTTT
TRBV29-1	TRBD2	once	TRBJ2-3	CSVARLAGGGDTQYF	TGCAGCGTTGCTAGACTAGCGGGGGGGGGAGATACGCAGTATTTT
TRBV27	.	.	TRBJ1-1	CASSFSRDIFNTEAFF	TGTGCCAGCAGTTTTTCCCGGGACATCTTTAACACTGAAGCTTTCTTT
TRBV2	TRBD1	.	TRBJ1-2	CASERRTGYGYTF	TGTGCCAGCGAACGAAGGACAGGCTATGGCTACACCTTC
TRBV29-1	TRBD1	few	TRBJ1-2	CSVEPQGAPGYTF	TGCAGCGTTGAGCCGCAGGGGGCGCCTGGCTACACCTTC
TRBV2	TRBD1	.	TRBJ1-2	CASSEDRTGYGYTF	TGTGCCAGCAGTGAAGATAGGACAGGGTATGGCTACACCTTC
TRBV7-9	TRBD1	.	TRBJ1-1	CASSFAADRGLYMNTEAFF	TGTGCCAGCAGCTTCGCCGCGGACAGGGGACTATACATGAACACTGAAGCTTTCTTT
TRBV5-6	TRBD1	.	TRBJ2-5	CASSPPARDRGQETQYF	TGTGCCAGCAGTCCGCCCGCCCGGGACAGGGGGCAAGAGACCCAGTACTTC
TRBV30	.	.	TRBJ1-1	CAWRKKTAENTEAFF	TGTGCCTGGAGGAAAAAGACAGCCGAAAACACTGAAGCTTTCTTT
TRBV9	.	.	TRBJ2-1	CASSVGRGNEQFF	TGTGCCAGCAGCGTGGGGCGGGGCAATGAGCAGTTCTTC
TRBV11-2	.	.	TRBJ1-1	CASRGRQGPLPFF	TGTGCCAGCCGCGGCCGGCAGGGCCCTCTGCCTTTCTTT
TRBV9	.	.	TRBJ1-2	CASSVEARPYYGYTF	TGTGCCAGCAGCGTAGAGGCCAGGCCTTACTATGGCTACACCTTC
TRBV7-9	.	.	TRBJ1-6	CASSPYWGGPSSPLHF	TGTGCCAGCAGCCCCTACTGGGGGGGGCCCAGTTCACCCCTCCACTTT
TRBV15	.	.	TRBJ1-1	CATSRQGTEAFF	TGTGCCACCAGCAGACAGGGAACTGAAGCTTTCTTT
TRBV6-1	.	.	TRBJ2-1	CASIEAGATRNEQFF	TGTGCCAGCATAGAAGCAGGGGCTACAAGGAATGAGCAGTTCTTC
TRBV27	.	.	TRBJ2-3	CASSLSAGDTQYF	TGTGCCAGCAGTTTATCGGCGGGGGATACGCAGTATTTT
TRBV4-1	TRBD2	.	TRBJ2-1	CASSQETSGEYNEQFF	TGCGCCAGCAGCCAAGAGACTAGCGGGGAGTACAATGAGCAGTTCTTC
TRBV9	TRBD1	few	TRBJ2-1	CASSGAKITTGVDDGEQFF	TGTGCCAGCAGCGGGGCTAAAATTACGACAGGGGTGGATGATGGTGAGCAGTTCTTC
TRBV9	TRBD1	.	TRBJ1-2	CASNREGQGRSNYGYTF	TGTGCCTCTAACCGGGAGGGACAGGGGAGATCTAACTATGGCTACACCTTC
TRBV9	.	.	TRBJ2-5	CASTLRGGRETQYF	TGTGCCAGCACCCTTAGGGGGGGCCGAGAGACCCAGTACTTC
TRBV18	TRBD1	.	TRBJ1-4	CASSPGQVPTNEKLFF	TGTGCCAGCTCACCTGGACAGGTCCCAACTAATGAAAAACTGTTTTTT
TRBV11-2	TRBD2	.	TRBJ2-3	CASSLAPRLAGVTDTQYF	TGTGCCAGCAGCTTAGCCCCCAGACTAGCGGGGGTCACAGATACGCAGTATTTT
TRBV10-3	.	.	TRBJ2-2	CAISGVGATSGELFF	TGTGCCATCAGTGGTGTAGGAGCGACCTCCGGGGAGCTGTTTTTT
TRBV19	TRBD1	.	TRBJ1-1	CASSYRGRAEAFF	TGTGCCAGTAGCTACAGGGGGCGGGCTGAAGCTTTCTTT
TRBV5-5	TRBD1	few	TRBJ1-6	CASSRGQGPSPLHF	TGTGCCAGCAGCCGCGGACAGGGTCCTTCACCCCTCCACTTT
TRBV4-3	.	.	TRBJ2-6	CASSQAGLIRNSGANVLTF	TGCGCCAGCAGCCAGGCAGGGTTGATAAGAAACTCTGGGGCCAACGTCCTGACTTTC
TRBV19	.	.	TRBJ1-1	CASSIPQDSFSNTEAFF	TGTGCCAGTAGTATCCCCCAGGACAGTTTTTCGAACACTGAAGCTTTCTTT
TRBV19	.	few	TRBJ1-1	CASTGGAISEAFF	TGTGCCAGTACCGGGGGGGCGATCTCTGAAGCTTTCTTT
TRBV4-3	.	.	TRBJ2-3	CASSQDREATDTQYF	TGCGCCAGCAGCCAAGATAGGGAGGCAACAGATACGCAGTATTTT
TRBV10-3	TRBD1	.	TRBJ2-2	CATWYTGNQGETGELFF	TGTGCCACCTGGTATACTGGGAACCAGGGGGAAACCGGGGAGCTGTTTTTT
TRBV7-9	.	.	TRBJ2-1	CASSSPGGSYNEQFF	TGTGCCAGCAGCTCCCCCGGGGGCTCCTACAATGAGCAGTTCTTC
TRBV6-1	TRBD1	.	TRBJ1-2	CASSETTGYGDGYTF	TGTGCCAGCAGTGAAACGACAGGGTATGGGGATGGCTACACCTTC
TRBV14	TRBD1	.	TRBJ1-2	CASSPGDLGTAGYTF	TGTGCCAGCAGCCCGGGGGACCTTGGGACAGCCGGCTACACCTTC
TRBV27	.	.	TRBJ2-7	CASSFGSGPWQQYF	TGTGCCAGCAGTTTCGGGTCAGGGCCTTGGCAGCAGTACTTC
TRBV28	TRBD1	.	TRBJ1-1	CASRRYRDRGRADTEAFF	TGTGCCAGCAGGAGATATAGGGACAGGGGGCGCGCGGACACTGAAGCTTTCTTT
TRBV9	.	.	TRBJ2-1	CASIKLGTRICDEQFF	TGTGCCAGCATAAAACTCGGGACTCGAATTTGTGATGAGCAGTTCTTC
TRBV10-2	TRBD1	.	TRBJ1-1	CATTGEGQRNTEAFF	TGCGCCACCACAGGAGAGGGACAGAGGAACACTGAAGCTTTCTTT
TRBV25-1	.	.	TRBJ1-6	CASSEVGGGMPPLHF	TGTGCCAGCAGTGAAGTTGGGGGCGGTATGCCACCCCTCCACTTT
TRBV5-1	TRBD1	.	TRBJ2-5	CATKTGGSDQETQYF	TGCGCCACCAAAACAGGGGGTTCGGACCAAGAGACCCAGTACTTC
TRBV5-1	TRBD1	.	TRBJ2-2	CASSLARGRAGELFF	TGCGCCAGCAGCTTGGCGAGGGGGCGGGCCGGGGAGCTGTTTTTT
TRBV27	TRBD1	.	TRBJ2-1	CASKRDRNNEQFF	TGTGCCAGCAAACGGGACAGAAACAATGAGCAGTTCTTC
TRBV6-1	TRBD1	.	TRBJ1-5	CASSDQDRGLIGSNQPQHF	TGTGCCAGCAGTGATCAGGACAGGGGGCTAATAGGGAGCAATCAGCCCCAGCATTTT
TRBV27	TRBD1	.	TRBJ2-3	CASMLDRGWSTDTQYF	TGTGCCAGCATGCTTGACAGGGGTTGGAGCACAGATACGCAGTATTTT
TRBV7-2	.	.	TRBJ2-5	CASSFRRVLGETQYF	TGTGCCAGCAGCTTCAGACGGGTGCTTGGAGAGACCCAGTACTTC
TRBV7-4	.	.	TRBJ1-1	CASSLVDRLLNLNTEAFF	TGTGCCAGCAGCTTAGTGGACAGACTCCTGAACTTGAACACTGAAGCTTTCTTT
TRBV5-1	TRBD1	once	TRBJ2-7	CASSPRQGALYEQYF	TGCGCCAGCAGCCCTCGGCAGGGGGCTCTATACGAGCAGTACTTC
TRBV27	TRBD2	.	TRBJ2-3	CAGRGGLTDTQYF	TGTGCCGGACGCGGGGGACTCACAGATACGCAGTATTTT